This T cell receptor beta chain derives from a study of blood T cell repertoires in COVID-19. Turning to the study itself: Donors in the United States, Italy and Spain gave samples during acute or convalescent COVID-19. In each case, the material was cDNA or gDNA derived from T cells, B-cell-depleted T cells, or PBMCs.

In the authors' methods: Estimated nucleated cell counts came from reference gene primer amplification. Some clones are missing from TCRdb's copy, which holds only in-frame ones; the method was immunoSEQ multiplex PCR. The V and J calls and the clone size are those of that table, but D and trimming were determined from the DNA. The data hold approximately 300,000 clones, with roughly 91% observed a single time. The V segment lost 4 bases and the J segment 0 bases; nucleotides outside the gene matches: 9. This CDR3 has 17 residues. The germline CDR1 and CDR2 sequences are SGHDN and FVKESK. The chain carries TRBV14 and TRBJ2-7, with 10 bases that match TRBD2. The clonotype comes from a man aged 25 to 45 with acute or convalescent COVID-19. Sequencing was performed on peripheral blood. CDR3 region: CASSLLYSGGSSYEQYF. The CDR3 DNA follows: TGTGCCAGCAGCCTTCTATATAGCGGGGGGAGCTCCTACGAGCAGTACTTC.